The 9 T cell receptor beta chains listed next were all sequenced from one sample in a study of cytomegalovirus exposure and HLA in healthy donors. PCR amplification relied on 60 Vbeta primers (plus 13 Jbeta primers). The repertoire was sequenced with immunoSEQ multiplex PCR; TCRdb's copy has only in-frame clones and lacks some. This sample carries 65,000 to 85,000 clones, over 65% of them seen once, and the ten largest clones take approximately 3%. Source material: PBMCs. Every receptor here comes from a man aged 50 to 60 in good health and CMV-seropositive.

The rearrangement uses TRBV18 and TRBJ2-7, with D possibly TRBD2 on 5 matching bases. The germline V gene has CDR1 KGHSH and CDR2 LQKENI. Trimming removed 0 bases from V and 7 bases from J, with 13 bases in between. CDR3 length equals 14 residues. CDR3 loop: CASSPPVSGDEQYF. In nucleotides, the CDR3 is TGTGCCAGCTCACCACCGGTTTCCGGGGATGAGCAGTACTTC.

V gene TRBV7-6 combines with J gene TRBJ2-5; TRBD1 agrees at 10 bases. CDR3 length: 15 residues. J lost 5 bases, V lost 5 bases, and 8 bases had no gene match. The germline V gene encodes CDR1 SGHVS and CDR2 FNYEAQ. CDR3 loop: CASSPGQGVPETQYF. The CDR3 coding sequence is TGTGCCAGCAGCCCCGGACAGGGGGTTCCGGAGACCCAGTACTTC.

This clone occurred once. The CDR3 spells CASSSIRDRGLETQYF. CDR3 coding DNA: TGTGCCAGCAGCTCAATCCGGGACAGGGGGTTGGAGACCCAGTACTTC. This rearrangement joins TRBV11-2 to TRBJ2-5; TRBD1 agrees at 11 bases. V shed 4 bases and J 5 bases; nucleotides not matched to a gene: 9. The CDR3 runs 16 residues. Germline CDR1 is SGHAT and CDR2 is FQNNGV.

The chain uses TRBV5-1 and TRBJ1-2; D not resolved. Germline assignment: CDR1 SGHRS and CDR2 YFSETQ. The CDR3 spans 15 residues. V lost 4 bases, J lost 0 bases, and 13 bases lay in between. Here the CDR3 DNA reads TGCGCCAGCAGCCTATCCGGGATGGCTAACTATGGCTACACCTTC. Its translation is CASSLSGMANYGYTF.

A few counts support this clone. The chain has TRBV7-2 and TRBJ2-1; 12 bases align to TRBD2. The CDR3 loop spans 18 amino acids. V lost 1 base to trimming and J lost 7 bases; unmatched junction nucleotides: 11. CDR1 is SGHTA and CDR2 is FQGNSA in the germline V gene. CDR3 in DNA: TGTGCCAGCAGCTTAGTTAGCCTAGCGGGAGGGCTGAGGAATGAGCAGTTCTTC. Amino acid sequence: CASSLVSLAGGLRNEQFF.

This chain uses TRBV10-3 with TRBJ2-3; tentative D call: TRBD2 (5 bases). Germline V gene lookup returns CDR1 ENHRY and CDR2 SYGVKD. CDR3 length: 15 residues. V lost 4 bases and J 2 bases, leaving 13 bases between the germline ends. CDR3 sequence: CAISGSGSFTDTQYF. CDR3 DNA sequence: TGTGCCATCAGTGGTAGTGGGAGCTTCACAGATACGCAGTATTTT.

This clone has a single count. The rearrangement uses TRBV25-1 and TRBJ1-2, with D unclear. Trimming removed 3 bases from V and 2 bases from J, with 10 bases in between. Germline loops: CDR1 MGHDK, CDR2 SYGVNS. The CDR3 totals 14 residues. CDR3 nucleotide sequence: TGTGCCAGCAGTGAGGGAGGGCCGAACTATGGCTACACCTTC. Translating gives CASSEGGPNYGYTF.

The gene calls are TRBV18 and TRBJ2-7; TRBD2 might be the D (5 bases). V was trimmed by 6 bases and J by 1 base, leaving 13 bases between them. CDR1 and CDR2 from the germline V gene are KGHSH and LQKENI. The CDR3 is 14 amino acids. CDR3 loop: CASSPNRDSYEQYF. The CDR3 DNA reads TGTGCCAGCTCGCCTAACCGGGATTCCTACGAGCAGTACTTC. The full variable domain, completed using reference TRBV18 and TRBJ2-7, is NAGVMQNPRHLVRRRGQEARLRCSPMKGHSHVYWYRQLPEEGLKFMVYLQKENIIDESGMPKERFSAEFPKEGPSILRIQQVVRGDSAAYFCASSPNRDSYEQYFGPGTRLTVT.

V gene TRBV27 combines with J gene TRBJ2-1; 7 nucleotides line up with TRBD1. The length of the CDR3 is 16 residues. With 3 bases clipped from V and 7 bases from J, the junction kept 12 bases outside the gene matches. Germline V lookup: CDR1 MNHEY, CDR2 SMNVEV (reference sequence). CDR3 coding DNA: TGTGCCAGCAGTTTTTCTCAGGGACAGAGTAGAAATGAGCAGTTCTTC. Its protein is CASSFSQGQSRNEQFF.